These T cell receptor beta chains were read from a single sample in a study of shared clonotypes between healthy human individuals. Libraries were prepared by immunoSEQ multiplex PCR; TCRdb keeps only in-frame clonotypes and omits some of them. Among around 700,000 clones listed, roughly 70% were seen once. What was sequenced was memory CD4+ T cells sorted from blood. The receptors were gathered from a woman under 40 in good health. Both conserved end residues are part of each CDR3. D genes are given only for firm matches. Clone size is shown for a subset of rows, as once, few, many or a class of expanded clone.

TRBV18,.,few,TRBJ2-1,CASSLMSELGEQFF,TGTGCCAGCTCACTTATGAGCGAATTGGGCGAGCAGTTCTTC
TRBV10-3,TRBD2,once,TRBJ2-6,CAINPGLAGGPNSGANVLTF,TGTGCCATCAACCCGGGACTAGCGGGAGGGCCCAACTCTGGGGCCAACGTCCTGACTTTC
TRBV11-2,TRBD2,once,TRBJ2-7,CASSFPRFSGSGFYEQYF,TGTGCCAGCAGCTTTCCTCGCTTTAGCGGGAGTGGTTTCTACGAGCAGTACTTC
TRBV4-1,TRBD1,.,TRBJ1-1,CASSLHELGQGYTEAFF,TGCGCCAGCAGCCTGCATGAGCTTGGACAGGGATACACTGAAGCTTTCTTT
TRBV14,TRBD1,.,TRBJ2-1,CASSHKQQGLIGNEQFF,TGTGCCAGCAGCCACAAACAACAGGGGTTAATTGGCAATGAGCAGTTCTTC
TRBV6-5,TRBD2,few,TRBJ2-2,CASIRRGDTGELFF,TGTGCCAGCATACGGCGGGGGGACACCGGGGAGCTGTTTTTT
TRBV18,TRBD2,.,TRBJ2-1,CASSTSGTYNEQFF,TGTGCCAGCTCGACTAGCGGTACCTACAATGAGCAGTTCTTC
TRBV5-4,.,.,TRBJ2-3,CASSFGDGAGTQYF,TGTGCCAGCAGCTTCGGGGATGGGGCGGGTACGCAGTATTTT
TRBV2,.,many,TRBJ2-7,CASRVGEQYF,TGTGCCAGCAGGGTAGGCGAGCAGTACTTC
TRBV2,.,.,TRBJ1-1,CASIRAGKVGDTEAFF,TGTGCCAGCATCCGGGCAGGGAAGGTAGGGGACACTGAAGCTTTCTTT
TRBV5-1,.,.,TRBJ1-4,CASKAQGDEKLFF,TGCGCCAGCAAGGCCCAGGGCGACGAAAAACTGTTTTTT
TRBV2,.,few,TRBJ1-1,CASSLTVVNTEAFF,TGTGCCAGCAGCCTTACAGTAGTGAACACTGAAGCTTTCTTT
TRBV7-9,TRBD1,.,TRBJ1-5,CASSSDRGRGNQPQHF,TGTGCCAGCAGCTCGGACAGGGGTAGGGGGAATCAGCCCCAGCATTTT
TRBV7-2,.,.,TRBJ2-1,CASSLYRYNEQFF,TGTGCCAGCAGCTTATACAGATACAATGAGCAGTTCTTC
TRBV5-5,TRBD2,.,TRBJ2-7,CASSRGGTSGRYEQYF,TGTGCCAGCAGCCGCGGTGGGACTAGCGGGCGGTACGAGCAGTACTTC
TRBV6-1,.,.,TRBJ1-2,CASSELGRVDYGYTF,TGTGCCAGCAGTGAATTAGGCAGGGTCGACTATGGCTACACCTTC
TRBV11-2,TRBD1,.,TRBJ2-2,CASSSGQGGAGELFF,TGTGCCAGCAGCTCCGGACAGGGTGGGGCCGGGGAGCTGTTTTTT
TRBV11-3,TRBD1,once,TRBJ1-6,CARRDREDSPLHF,TGTGCCAGGAGGGACAGGGAAGATTCACCCCTCCACTTT
TRBV10-3,TRBD1,few,TRBJ1-3,CAISVGTGAGNTIYF,TGTGCCATCAGTGTGGGGACAGGGGCTGGAAACACCATATATTTT
TRBV7-7,TRBD1,.,TRBJ2-3,CASSNGQGTYDTQYF,TGTGCCAGCAGCAACGGACAGGGAACGTACGATACGCAGTATTTT
TRBV18,TRBD1,.,TRBJ1-6,CASLRDRGVSPLHF,TGTGCCAGCCTCCGGGACAGGGGTGTTTCACCCCTCCACTTT
TRBV11-3,.,.,TRBJ1-2,CASSKYDRCYGYTF,TGTGCCAGCAGCAAATATGACAGATGCTATGGCTACACCTTC
TRBV27,TRBD2,.,TRBJ2-2,CASSRTSGSSTGELFF,TGTGCCAGCAGTCGGACTAGCGGGAGCAGCACCGGGGAGCTGTTTTTT
TRBV27,.,.,TRBJ2-3,CASSGVTDTQYF,TGTGCCAGCAGTGGGGTCACAGATACGCAGTATTTT
TRBV4-1,TRBD2,.,TRBJ2-7,CASSQRAGGDPYEQYF,TGCGCCAGCAGCCAGCGGGCGGGAGGGGACCCCTACGAGCAGTACTTC
TRBV16,TRBD2,.,TRBJ2-7,CASSDRSSGRVYEQYF,TGTGCCAGCAGCGACCGTTCTAGCGGGAGGGTGTACGAGCAGTACTTC
TRBV5-6,TRBD2,.,TRBJ2-7,CASSSLRESSEQYF,TGTGCCAGCAGCTCTCTGCGGGAGAGTAGCGAGCAGTACTTC
TRBV5-1,TRBD1,.,TRBJ2-7,CASSATGQVEDEQYF,TGCGCCAGCAGCGCGACGGGACAGGTGGAGGACGAGCAGTACTTC
TRBV7-6,.,.,TRBJ2-3,CASSPRWGAPDTQYF,TGTGCCAGCAGCCCGAGGTGGGGGGCCCCAGATACGCAGTATTTT
TRBV14,.,.,TRBJ2-6,CASSQDRGVAGANVLTF,TGTGCCAGCAGCCAAGATCGCGGAGTGGCTGGGGCCAACGTCCTGACTTTC
TRBV18,TRBD1,.,TRBJ1-2,CASSPESNRGYGYTF,TGTGCCAGCTCACCAGAATCGAACAGGGGCTATGGCTACACCTTC
TRBV5-4,.,once,TRBJ1-1,CASSYDPNTEAFF,TGTGCCAGCAGCTACGACCCGAACACTGAAGCTTTCTTT
TRBV19,.,few,TRBJ2-1,CASSIIALTSYNEQFF,TGTGCCAGTAGTATTATCGCCCTTACTTCCTACAATGAGCAGTTCTTC
TRBV2,TRBD1,.,TRBJ1-5,CARYNRGNQPQHF,TGTGCCAGGTATAACAGGGGTAATCAGCCCCAGCATTTT
TRBV27,TRBD2,.,TRBJ2-7,CASSLVGRGSYEQYF,TGTGCCAGCAGTTTAGTCGGGAGGGGATCCTACGAGCAGTACTTC
TRBV6-1,.,.,TRBJ1-4,CASSGDSWGRKLFF,TGTGCCAGCAGTGGCGACTCCTGGGGACGAAAACTGTTTTTT
TRBV6-4,TRBD2,.,TRBJ2-2,CASRGLAHTGELFF,TGTGCCAGCAGGGGACTAGCGCACACCGGGGAGCTGTTTTTT
TRBV5-4,.,once,TRBJ1-3,CASSLEGRNTIYF,TGTGCCAGCAGCTTGGAGGGTCGAAACACCATATATTTT
TRBV11-3,.,.,TRBJ1-1,CASSLEVMRANTEAFF,TGTGCCAGCAGCTTAGAGGTTATGAGGGCAAACACTGAAGCTTTCTTT
TRBV4-2,.,.,TRBJ2-1,CASSQEWGPFYNEQFF,TGTGCCAGCAGCCAAGAGTGGGGCCCCTTCTACAATGAGCAGTTCTTC